These 9 T cell receptor beta chains share one sample of origin, sequenced in a study of cytomegalovirus exposure and HLA in healthy donors. PCR primers comprised 60 Vbeta and 13 Jbeta primers. The table came from immunoSEQ multiplex PCR; TCRdb's copy has only in-frame clones and leaves some out. The top ten hold around 2.3% of the sample, which has about 150,000 clones, approximately 74% seen once. The sequenced material came from PBMCs. The receptors derive from a man between 25 and 39 years old in good health and CMV-seronegative.

The chain is built from TRBV21-1 and TRBJ1-2. TRBV21-1 is recorded as a pseudogene. This CDR3 is 9 amino acids long. CDR3 nucleotide sequence: TGTGCCAGCCTTTATGGCTACACCTTC. It is translated as CASLYGYTF.

This clone was observed a few times. J is TRBJ2-6 and V is TRBV7-6; 7 bases are shared with TRBD1. The germline CDR1 and CDR2 sequences are SGHVS and FNYEAQ. Trimming at V came to 4 bases and at J to 0 bases, leaving 6 bases not matched to a gene. The CDR3 covers 17 residues. CDR3 coding DNA: TGTGCCAGCAGCTGGGACAGACCTGCCTCTGGGGCCAACGTCCTGACTTTC. This gives the protein CASSWDRPASGANVLTF. Variable domain in full (rest from reference TRBV7-6 and TRBJ2-6): GAGVSQSPRYKVTKRGQDVALRCDPISGHVSLYWYRQALGQGPEFLTYFNYEAQQDKSGLPNDRFSAERPEGSISTLTIQRTEQRDSAMYRCASSWDRPASGANVLTFGAGSRLTVL.

The chain employs TRBV5-1 and TRBJ1-1; possibly TRBD1 for D (5 bases). This CDR3 is 12 amino acids long. V was clipped by 5 bases and J by 1 base, with 6 bases between them. Per germline, CDR1 SGHRS and CDR2 YFSETQ. The CDR3 reads CASRQGNTEAFF. The CDR3, as DNA: TGCGCCAGCAGGCAGGGGAACACTGAAGCTTTCTTT.

The chain combines TRBV5-6 with TRBJ1-3; D possibly corresponds to TRBD1 (6 bases). Germline CDR1 SGHDT, CDR2 YYEEEE. V was pared by 2 bases and J by 3 bases, with 21 bases between. The CDR3 loop spans 18 amino acids. This CDR3 reads CASSFTVDSSAVGNTIYF. DNA of the CDR3: TGTGCCAGCAGCTTTACGGTGGACAGCTCTGCCGTTGGAAACACCATATATTTT.

The rearrangement joins TRBV7-2 to TRBJ1-1; D is undetermined. V lost 0 bases, J lost 7 bases, and 12 bases lay in between. Germline values: CDR1 SGHTA, CDR2 FQGNSA. This CDR3 comprises 14 residues. The CDR3 DNA is TGTGCCAGCAGCTTAGCCGGGGTATCCAATGAAGCTTTCTTT. Amino acid sequence: CASSLAGVSNEAFF.

The V call is TRBV13, the J call TRBJ2-7; 9 bases map to TRBD1. The CDR3 consists of 16 residues. The V and J ends lost 3 bases and 3 bases, in that order; junction bases with no gene match: 9. Looked up from germline, CDR1 is PRHDT and CDR2 is FYEKMQ (reference sequence). CDR3 sequence reads: CASSFSGTGTFYEQYF. Written as DNA, the CDR3 is TGTGCCAGCAGCTTTTCCGGGACAGGGACTTTCTACGAGCAGTACTTC. The full variable domain, rest sourced from reference TRBV13 and TRBJ2-7, is AAGVIQSPRHLIKEKRETATLKCYPIPRHDTVYWYQQGPGQDPQFLISFYEKMQSDKGSIPDRFSAQQFSDYHSELNMSSLELGDSALYFCASSFSGTGTFYEQYFGPGTRLTVT.

Notes on this clone: The germline gene is not matched at one end of the junction; a read error may be the cause. The CDR3 reads CAWTAGRNSPLNF. The CDR3 region has the DNA TGTGCCTGGACGGCAGGGCGGAATTCACCCCTCAACTTT. The V call is TRBV30, the J call TRBJ1-6; maybe TRBD1 (5 bases). This CDR3 is built from 13 residues. The V gene's germline CDR1 is GTSNPN and CDR2 SVGIG (reference sequence).

As to this clone: Other DNA sequences from this sample encode an identical CDR3 as well. The gene calls are TRBV5-1 and TRBJ2-7; possible D gene TRBD2, 5 bases. CDR1 and CDR2 from the germline V gene are SGHRS and YFSETQ. Trimming shortened V by 2 bases and J by 0 bases, and 6 bases separated the two germline ends. CDR3 length equals 13 residues. The CDR3 protein is CASSFAGSYEQYF. The CDR3 nucleotides are TGCGCCAGCAGCTTTGCGGGCTCCTACGAGCAGTACTTC.

CDR3 coding DNA: TGTGCCAGCACCACCTTAGTGACAGGGAACACCGGGGAGCTGTTTTTT. This gives the protein CASTTLVTGNTGELFF. This chain connects TRBV27 to TRBJ2-2, with D perhaps TRBD1 (6 bases). The CDR3 has 16 residues. CDR1 and CDR2 from the germline V gene are MNHEY and SMNVEV (reference sequence). V was shortened by 7 bases and J by 1 base, with 16 bases between the two germline ends.